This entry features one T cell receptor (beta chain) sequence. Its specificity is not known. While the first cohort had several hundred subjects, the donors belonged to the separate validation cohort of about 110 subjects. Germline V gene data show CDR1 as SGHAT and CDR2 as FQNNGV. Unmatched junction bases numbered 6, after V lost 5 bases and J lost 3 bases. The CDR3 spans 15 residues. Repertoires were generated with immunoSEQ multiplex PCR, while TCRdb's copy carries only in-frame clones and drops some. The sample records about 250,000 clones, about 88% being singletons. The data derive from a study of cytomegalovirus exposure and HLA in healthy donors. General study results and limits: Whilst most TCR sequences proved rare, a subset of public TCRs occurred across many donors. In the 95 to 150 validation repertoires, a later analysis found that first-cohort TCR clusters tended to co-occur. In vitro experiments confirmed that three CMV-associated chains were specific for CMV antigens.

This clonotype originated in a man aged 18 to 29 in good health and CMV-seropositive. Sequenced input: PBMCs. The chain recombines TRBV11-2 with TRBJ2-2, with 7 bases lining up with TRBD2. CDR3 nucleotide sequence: TGTGCCAGCAGCCCCGGGGACTACTACACCGGGGAGCTGTTTTTT. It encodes CASSPGDYYTGELFF.